This T cell receptor beta chain comes out of a study of T-cell reconstitution after alpha-beta-depleted transplantation in children. This CDR3 is built from 15 residues. The germline CDR1 and CDR2 sequences are DFQATT and SNEGSKA (reference sequence). It was with unique molecular identifiers that the TCRbeta library was prepared. TCRdb re-called the PCR reads with MiXCR, one entry per CDR3 protein. Of approximately 590,000 distinct CDR3 sequences listed, over 9.5% were seen once; the top ten hold less than 5%. Remarks on this clonotype: This may stem from a read error, because a much larger clone lies one nucleotide away.

The sample here was PBMCs from the stem cell graft donor, taken from the stem cell graft. The sequence was collected from a human donor who donated a stem cell graft to a child with acute myeloid leukemia. The rearrangement uses TRBV20-1 and TRBJ2-1, with 9 bases fitting TRBD2. CDR3 coding DNA: TGCAGTGCTAGAGAACCTAGCGGGATGAACAATGAGCAGTTATTC. Protein: CSAREPSGMNNEQLF.